This T cell receptor beta chain comes out of a study of T cell responses to AZD1222 COVID-19 vaccine. The CDR3 sequence is 13 residues long. V trimming: 4 bases; J trimming: 8 bases; junction bases outside the gene matches: 4. With respect to this clone: Its target is not known.

Second-dose groups at about 4 or about 12 weeks were pooled. Study-wide results and limits: Repertoire sampling happened only post peak T cell response. Seropositivity was recorded at baseline in only a handful of AZD1222 recipients.

The method was immunoSEQ multiplex PCR; TCRdb's version includes in-frame clones alone and lacks a portion of them. This sample has approximately 75,000 clones, with over 75% found just once. Sequencing used peripheral blood, obtained 28 days after the second AZD1222 dose. V and J are TRBV12-3 or TRBV12-4 and TRBJ2-1; TRBD2 matches 8 bases. This TCR was recovered from an adult who received the AZD1222 COVID-19 vaccine. CDR3 residues: CASSWNGGDEQFF. The CDR3 coding sequence is TGTGCCAGCAGTTGGAACGGGGGGGATGAGCAGTTCTTC.